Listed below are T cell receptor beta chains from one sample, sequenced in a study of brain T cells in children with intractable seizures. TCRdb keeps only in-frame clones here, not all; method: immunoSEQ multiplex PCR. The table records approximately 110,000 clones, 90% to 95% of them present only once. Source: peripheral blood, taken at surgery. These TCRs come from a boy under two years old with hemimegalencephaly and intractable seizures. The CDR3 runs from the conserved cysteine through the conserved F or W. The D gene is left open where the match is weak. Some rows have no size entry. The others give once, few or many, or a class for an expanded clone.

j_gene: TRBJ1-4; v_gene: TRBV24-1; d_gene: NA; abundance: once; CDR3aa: CATSDSIQGRDEKLFF; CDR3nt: TGTGCCACCAGTGATTCAATTCAGGGAAGGGATGAAAAACTGTTTTTT
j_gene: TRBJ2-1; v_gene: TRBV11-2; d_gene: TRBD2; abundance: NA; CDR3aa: CASSSTRGGNEQFF; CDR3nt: TGTGCCAGCAGCTCTACTCGGGGGGGCAATGAGCAGTTCTTC
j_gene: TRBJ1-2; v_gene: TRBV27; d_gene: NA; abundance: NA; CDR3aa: CATQVVGGKGGYTF; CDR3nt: TGTGCCACCCAGGTTGTGGGGGGCAAGGGTGGCTACACCTTC
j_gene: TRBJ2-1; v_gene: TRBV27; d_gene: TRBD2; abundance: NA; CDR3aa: CASRKSGEPVHEQFF; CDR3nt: TGTGCCAGCAGAAAAAGCGGGGAACCAGTCCATGAGCAGTTCTTC
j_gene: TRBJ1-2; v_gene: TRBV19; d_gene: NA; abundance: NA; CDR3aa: CASSIAGPPNYGYTF; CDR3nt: TGTGCCAGTAGTATAGCAGGCCCCCCTAACTATGGCTACACCTTC
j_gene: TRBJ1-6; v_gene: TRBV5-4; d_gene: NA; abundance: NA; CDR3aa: CASSLFAARGNSPLHF; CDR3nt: TGTGCCAGCAGCTTGTTCGCGGCCAGAGGGAATTCACCCCTCCACTTT
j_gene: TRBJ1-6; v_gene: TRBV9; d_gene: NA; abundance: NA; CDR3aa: CASSVALGRDSPLHF; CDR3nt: TGTGCCAGCAGCGTAGCTCTGGGTAGAGATTCACCCCTCCACTTT
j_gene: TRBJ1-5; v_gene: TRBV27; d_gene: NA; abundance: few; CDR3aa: CASSLTGNQPQHF; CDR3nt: TGTGCCAGCAGTTTAACAGGTAATCAGCCCCAGCATTTT
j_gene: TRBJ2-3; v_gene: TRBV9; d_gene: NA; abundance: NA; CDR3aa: CASSPAALVAADTQYF; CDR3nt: TGTGCCAGCAGCCCTGCAGCCCTGGTAGCCGCAGATACGCAGTATTTT
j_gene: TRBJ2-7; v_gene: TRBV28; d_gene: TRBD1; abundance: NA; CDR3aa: CASTGDRGPPYEQYF; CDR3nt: TGTGCCAGCACCGGGGACAGGGGACCCCCCTACGAGCAGTACTTC
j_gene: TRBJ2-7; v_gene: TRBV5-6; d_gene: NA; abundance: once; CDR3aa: CASSLALTRSLYEQYF; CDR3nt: TGTGCCAGCAGCTTGGCCCTGACTAGATCCCTCTACGAGCAGTACTTC
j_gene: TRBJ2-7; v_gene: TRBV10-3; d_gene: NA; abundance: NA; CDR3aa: CAISDFQEQYF; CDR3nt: TGTGCCATCAGTGATTTTCAGGAGCAGTACTTC
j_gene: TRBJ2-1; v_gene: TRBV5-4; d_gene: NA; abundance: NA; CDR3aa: CASRSGADEQFF; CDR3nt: TGTGCCAGCAGGTCCGGGGCAGATGAGCAGTTCTTC
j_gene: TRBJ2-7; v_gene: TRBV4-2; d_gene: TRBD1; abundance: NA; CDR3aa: CASSLQGSLYEQYF; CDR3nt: TGTGCCAGCAGCTTACAGGGGAGTCTTTACGAGCAGTACTTC
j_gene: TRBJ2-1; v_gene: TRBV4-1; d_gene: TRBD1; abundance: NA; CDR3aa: CASSQPRGDRGTYNEQFF; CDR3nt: TGCGCCAGCAGCCAGCCCCGGGGGGACAGGGGTACCTACAATGAGCAGTTCTTC